Given below is one TCR beta chain in context. As yet, its antigen is unknown. Runs used v3.0 of the immunoSEQ assay and were done at survey level. 40,000-50,000 T-cell genomes per sample were the sequencing target. The data were produced by immunoSEQ multiplex PCR, yet TCRdb's version contains in-frame clones alone and is incomplete. The table records 15,000 to 20,000 clones, 84% of them present only once. This sample was included in a study of long-term antiretroviral therapy in people with HIV. Study context: The oldest samples precede the 2015 immediate-ART recommendation by about a decade. Overall study results and limits: Repertoires from HIV showed CDR3 length ranges narrower than those of controls. With ART, diversity went up but was still lower than in transplant donor controls.

The sequences come from unsorted PBMCs, collected 0.1 years after starting antiretroviral therapy. This receptor was obtained from a young man with HIV.

The CDR3 DNA reads TGTGCCAGCAGCCCCAAGGACAGGGGGGTCTATGGCTACACCTTC. As protein: CASSPKDRGVYGYTF. V gene TRBV6-5 combines with J gene TRBJ1-2, with 10 bases fitting TRBD1. The trim removed 6 bases at V and 4 bases at J, leaving 8 bases unmatched. Per germline, CDR1 MNHEY and CDR2 SVGAGI. This CDR3 region has 15 residues.